The TCR beta chain described here comes from a study of blood T cell repertoires in COVID-19. In the study overall: Collection of acute and convalescent COVID-19 samples took place in the United States, Italy and Spain. PBMCs, B-cell-depleted T cells, or T cells were the source of the cDNA or gDNA that made up the material.

Original processing methods: Reference gene primer amplification in the assay estimated nucleated cell counts. The repertoire was sequenced with immunoSEQ multiplex PCR; TCRdb's copy has only in-frame clones and lacks some. V, J and clone size are taken as reported in that table, and D and trimming were inferred from the DNA itself. The table records some 40,000 clones, about 85% of them present only once. The V and J ends lost 5 bases and 7 bases, in that order; junction bases with no gene match: 10. CDR3 length: 14 residues. The germline V gene encodes CDR1 SNHLY and CDR2 FYNNEI. The sequenced material came from peripheral blood. The TCR sequence derives from an elderly woman with acute or convalescent COVID-19. V gene TRBV2 combines with J gene TRBJ1-2, with 7 nucleotides matching TRBD1. The CDR3 loop is CASSQIRTGRGYTF. CDR3 nucleotides: TGTGCCAGCAGTCAGATAAGGACAGGACGTGGCTACACCTTC.